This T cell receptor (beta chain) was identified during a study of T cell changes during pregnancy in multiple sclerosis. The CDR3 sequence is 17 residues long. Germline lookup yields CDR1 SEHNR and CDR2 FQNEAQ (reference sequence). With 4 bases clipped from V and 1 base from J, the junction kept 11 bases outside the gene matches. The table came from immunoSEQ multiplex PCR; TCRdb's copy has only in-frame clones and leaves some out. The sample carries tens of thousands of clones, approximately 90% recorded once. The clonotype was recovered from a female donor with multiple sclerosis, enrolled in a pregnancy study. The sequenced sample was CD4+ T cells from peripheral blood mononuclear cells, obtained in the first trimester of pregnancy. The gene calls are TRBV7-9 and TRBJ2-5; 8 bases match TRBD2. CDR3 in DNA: TGTGCCAGCAGCTCCCCCGTGGGCCGGGGGGGCCAAGAGACCCAGTACTTC. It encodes CASSSPVGRGGQETQYF.